This T cell receptor beta chain was profiled in a study of blood T cells in healthy people across ages. Study outcomes and limitations: Conclusively comparing naive with antigen-experienced cells was impossible with unsorted PBMCs.

Primers used in a second PCR of about 7 to 12 cycles were a sample-barcoded 5' primer and a J-beta primer mix. TCRdb processed the 5' RACE reads anew with MiXCR; each CDR3 protein has one entry. The sample has about 510,000 distinct CDR3 sequences, roughly a quarter seen once. As concerns this clonotype: Its specificity is not known.

CDR3 length equals 14 residues. Per the germline V gene, CDR1 is ENHRY and CDR2 is SYGVKD. V dropped 8 bases and J dropped 4; count of bases not matched to a gene: 6. These same data were also listed under a study on T cells of mothers and their children. That report notes: The second PCR's M1S primer added sample barcodes and 2-4 random nucleotides. A slight, non-significant increase in overlap was found for related mother-child pairs relative to unrelated pairs.

Sequencing used blood. The clonotype comes from a boy between 2 and 10 years old in good health. This chain uses TRBV10-3 with TRBJ2-5; 11 nucleotides line up with TRBD2. Here the CDR3 DNA reads TGTGCCATCGCGGATAGCGGGGGGGGAGAGACCCAGTACTTC. Translation gives CAIADSGGGETQYF.